This T cell receptor (beta chain) comes out of a study of T cell repertoires in cytomegalovirus infection. Across the whole study: Well-studied HLA-B-restricted CMV epitopes were used in the study alongside recently identified HLA-C-restricted ones. Matching HLA type and CMV infection were both indicated by public TCR beta signatures.

Using its own MiXCR run on the reads, TCRdb lists one record per CDR3 protein. The sample has hundreds of thousands of distinct CDR3 sequences, roughly 30% seen once. The study, taken as a whole, reports: The response measured ex vivo was dominated by TCR beta clonotypes (HLA-C-restricted and CMV-specific).

A note on this clonotype: Its antigen remains unknown.

With 0 bases removed from V and 10 bases from J, the gap between germline ends came to 14 bases. The CDR3 consists of 15 residues. Germline V gives CDR1 SGHRS, CDR2 YFSETQ. This clonotype was obtained from a human donor in good health (CMV status not recorded). Some clones in this sample may be carry-over from other donors' samples. This specimen was cultured PBMCs, taken from culture after CMV antigen stimulation. The gene calls are TRBV5-1 and TRBJ1-6, with TRBD1 as a possible D gene (5 bases). CDR3 protein: CASSLDPGHGSPLHF. In DNA, the CDR3 is TGCGCCAGCAGCTTGGACCCAGGGCACGGGTCACCCCTCCACTTT.